One sample yielded the 21 T cell receptor beta chains listed below, sequenced in a study of T cell clones after liver transplantation. Profiled with immunoSEQ multiplex PCR; TCRdb holds only in-frame clones, not every one. The sample has more than 95,000 clones, 75% to 90% seen once; the top ten hold about 0.89%. Here the sequenced sample was CD4+ T cells from blood, taken before liver transplant. All receptors derive from a human donor who received a liver transplant.

The J gene is TRBJ1-6, the V gene TRBV19; TRBD1 might be the D (5 bases). Germline loops: CDR1 LNHDA, CDR2 SQIVND (reference sequence). V gave up 3 bases and J gave up 3 bases, with 9 bases separating them. The CDR3 spans 15 residues. This CDR3 is CASSMTAGYNSPLHF. In DNA form, the CDR3 reads TGTGCCAGTAGTATGACAGCGGGCTATAATTCACCCCTCCACTTT. The variable domain in full, completed from reference TRBV19 and TRBJ1-6, reads DGGITQSPKYLFRKEGQNVTLSCEQNLNHDAMYWYRQDPGQGLRLIYYSQIVNDFQKGDIAEGYSVSREKKESFPLTVTSAQKNPTAFYLCASSMTAGYNSPLHFGNGTRLTVT.

This chain connects TRBV7-6 to TRBJ1-1; no definite D call. This CDR3 contains 15 residues. V gave up 0 bases and J gave up 5 bases, with 13 bases separating them. Looked up from germline, CDR1 is SGHVS and CDR2 is FNYEAQ. CDR3 sequence (DNA): TGTGCCAGCAGCTTAGCGCTTTTCTTAGCGACTGAAGCTTTCTTT. It encodes CASSLALFLATEAFF.

The gene calls are TRBV6-6 and TRBJ1-4; possible D gene TRBD1, 5 bases. The CDR3 totals 16 residues. Trimming took 2 bases from V and 2 from J, leaving 12 bases between them. Germline CDR1 and CDR2: MNHNY and SVGAGI (reference sequence). CDR3 loop: CASSYKTGTTNEKLFF. The CDR3 bases are TGTGCCAGCAGTTACAAGACCGGGACTACTAATGAAAAACTGTTTTTT.

This chain joins TRBV15 and TRBJ1-6; D not certain. Trimming cost V 0 bases and J 9 bases, with 9 bases left between them. The CDR3 spans 14 residues. Germline V gives CDR1 LNHNV, CDR2 YYDKDF (reference sequence). CDR3: CATSREPKGSPLHF. The DNA for the CDR3 is TGTGCCACCAGCAGAGAGCCGAAGGGTTCACCCCTCCACTTT.

The V and J genes are TRBV9 and TRBJ2-5; TRBD1 matches 10 bases. The CDR3 sequence is 14 residues long. The germline V gene encodes CDR1 SGDLS and CDR2 YYNGEE. Losses at the gene ends were 4 bases for V and 5 bases for J; bases not matched to a gene: 5. Written as DNA, the CDR3 is TGTGCCAGCAGCTTGACAGGGGGCCGGGAGACCCAGTACTTC. Translated: CASSLTGGRETQYF.

Written as DNA, the CDR3 is TGCAGCTTGGGCTCGACTAGCGGGGGCACAGATACGCAGTATTTT. This translates into CSLGSTSGGTDTQYF. This sequence joins TRBV29-1 and TRBJ2-3; the match to TRBD2 covers 11 bases. CDR3 size: 15 residues. Looked up from germline, CDR1 is SQVTM and CDR2 is ANQGSEA. Germline trimming cut 8 bases from V and 1 base from J; bases unmatched to any gene: 8.

The chain carries TRBV7-2 and TRBJ2-6; D is unresolved. CDR1 is SGHTA, CDR2 FQGNSA, per germline. This CDR3 region has 15 residues. The V and J ends lost 4 bases and 5 bases respectively, with 12 bases between them. The CDR3 region has the DNA TGTGCCAGCAGCTCATTCCGTGGCTGGGCCAACGTCCTGACTTTC. Residues: CASSSFRGWANVLTF.

The rearrangement uses TRBV10-3 and TRBJ1-6; D is ambiguous. V lost 0 bases to trimming and J lost 10 bases, with 7 bases between them. The germline CDR1 and CDR2 sequences are ENHRY and SYGVKD. The CDR3 is 13 amino acids. CDR3 sequence: CAISESEASPLHF. As DNA, the CDR3 is TGTGCCATCAGTGAGTCGGAGGCCTCACCCCTCCACTTT.

The chain carries TRBV19 and TRBJ1-1; D perhaps matches TRBD1 (6 bases). In germline, CDR1 is LNHDA, CDR2 SQIVND (reference sequence). The CDR3 runs to 14 residues. Deletions cut 10 bases from V and 2 bases from J, with 17 bases between. The CDR3 DNA is TGTGCCATCGGAGGGGGGGCGAGAAACACTGAAGCTTTCTTT. Translated, it gives CAIGGGARNTEAFF.

The chain employs TRBV5-1 and TRBJ2-5; 8 nucleotides line up with TRBD1. Germline V gene lookup returns CDR1 SGHRS and CDR2 YFSETQ. The CDR3 length is 15 residues. The junction had 2 bases not matched to a gene; V was cut back by 0 bases and J by 1 base. This CDR3 is CASSLGGQVQETQYF. The CDR3 DNA is TGCGCCAGCAGCTTGGGGGGACAGGTCCAAGAGACCCAGTACTTC.

This clone was counted many times. V is TRBV4-1 and J is TRBJ1-5; D remains unclear. Germline V gives CDR1 MGHRA, CDR2 YSYEKL. V lost 3 bases, J lost 0 bases, and 15 bases lay in between. There are 17 residues in the CDR3. The CDR3 spells CASSQVPGRNSNQPQHF. DNA for the CDR3: TGCGCCAGCAGCCAGGTCCCAGGAAGGAATAGCAATCAGCCCCAGCATTTT.

This clone came up once. This rearrangement joins TRBV4-3 to TRBJ1-1; D remains ambiguous. This CDR3 has 14 amino acids. V lost 6 bases and J lost 1, with 12 bases in between. From germline, CDR1 is LGHNA and CDR2 YSLEER. CDR3 in amino acids: CASRLNTGNTEAFF. The DNA of the CDR3 is TGCGCCAGCAGACTAAATACGGGGAACACTGAAGCTTTCTTT.

The V and J genes are TRBV7-8 and TRBJ1-2; no clear D gene. CDR1 and CDR2 (germline): SGHVS, FQNEAQ. V was shortened by 2 bases and J by 4 bases, with 14 bases between the two germline ends. The CDR3 is 15 residues long. Here the CDR3 DNA reads TGTGCCAGCAGCTTAAGGACCGACAACTTCTATGGCTACACCTTC. Residues: CASSLRTDNFYGYTF. Drawing the rest from reference TRBV7-8 and TRBJ1-2, the complete variable domain is GAGVSQSPRYKVAKRGQDVALRCDPISGHVSLFWYQQALGQGPEFLTYFQNEAQLDKSGLPSDRFFAERPEGSVSTLKIQRTQQEDSAVYLCASSLRTDNFYGYTFGSGTRLTVV.

V and J are TRBV5-1 and TRBJ1-3, with D uncertain. Germline CDR1 is SGHRS and CDR2 is YFSETQ. V lost 7 bases and J 4 bases, leaving 18 bases between the germline ends. CDR3 length: 15 amino acids. CDR3 coding DNA: TGCGCCAGCGGTTTGGACTCCTCTGTAGGAAACACCATATATTTT. This translates into CASGLDSSVGNTIYF.

The V gene is TRBV2, the J gene TRBJ1-2; TRBD1 matches 9 bases. Per the germline V gene, CDR1 is SNHLY and CDR2 is FYNNEI. The ends lost 2 bases at V and 7 bases at J; junction bases unmatched: 11. The CDR3 length is 16 residues. The CDR3 nucleotides read TGTGCCAGCAGTGAATTCGGGGGACAGGGACGGGGTGGCTACACCTTC. Its translation is CASSEFGGQGRGGYTF. Full variable domain (outside the CDR3, taken from reference TRBV2 and TRBJ1-2): EPEVTQTPSHQVTQMGQEVILRCVPISNHLYFYWYRQILGQKVEFLVSFYNNEISEKSEIFDDQFSVERPDGSNFTLKIRSTKLEDSAMYFCASSEFGGQGRGGYTFGSGTRLTVV.

The sample holds a few counts of this clone. V is TRBV30 and J is TRBJ1-1; D gene uncertain. This CDR3 region has 16 residues. Germline V gene sequence: CDR1 GTSNPN, CDR2 SVGIG (reference sequence). Trimming stripped 7 bases from V and 1 base from J, with 22 bases between. The CDR3 here is CAFSDGLTRGNTEAFF. Written as DNA, the CDR3 is TGTGCCTTCTCCGACGGGCTAACCCGAGGGAACACTGAAGCTTTCTTT.

The chain is built from TRBV5-1 and TRBJ2-7; no clear D gene. CDR1 is SGHRS and CDR2 is YFSETQ in the germline V gene. V lost 0 bases, J lost 0 bases, and 7 bases lay in between. The CDR3 contains 14 residues. The DNA for the CDR3 is TGCGCCAGCAGCTTGGTTGTAAGCTCCTACGAGCAGTACTTC. This codes for CASSLVVSSYEQYF.

The CDR3 sequence: CASSEGLAGREDTQYF. CDR3 bases: TGTGCCAGCAGTGAAGGACTAGCGGGGCGCGAGGATACGCAGTATTTT. V and J are TRBV2 and TRBJ2-3; 11 bases agree with TRBD2. Germline lookup yields CDR1 SNHLY and CDR2 FYNNEI. V gave up 1 base and J gave up 6 bases; unmatched junction bases: 6. CDR3 size: 16 residues.

This chain uses TRBV28 with TRBJ1-2; TRBD1 might be the D (6 bases). V lost 5 bases and J lost 9, with 25 bases in between. The CDR3 sequence is 16 residues long. The germline gives CDR1 MDHEN, CDR2 SYDVKM. The CDR3 bases are TGTGCCAGCAGTCCCCCGCCGGGGGCGATAGGCTTGAGCTACACCTTC. It encodes CASSPPPGAIGLSYTF.

The sample holds one count of this clone. In DNA form, the CDR3 reads TGTGCCAGCAGCCAAGATCTAGCGGGGGTCTACAATGAGCAGTTCTTC. It codes for CASSQDLAGVYNEQFF. The chain is built from TRBV4-2 and TRBJ2-1; 10 bases align to TRBD2. Losses at the gene ends were 0 bases for V and 3 bases for J; bases not matched to a gene: 2. CDR3 length: 16 amino acids. Per germline, CDR1 LGHNA and CDR2 YNFKEQ.

The V and J genes are TRBV4-2 and TRBJ1-2; tentatively, D is TRBD1 (5 bases). The CDR3 loop spans 14 amino acids. V was trimmed by 1 base and J by 3 bases, leaving 9 bases between them. Looked up from germline, CDR1 is LGHNA and CDR2 is YNFKEQ. Here the CDR3 reads CASSQVGEDYGYTF. The CDR3 DNA reads as TGTGCCAGCAGCCAAGTAGGGGAGGACTATGGCTACACCTTC.